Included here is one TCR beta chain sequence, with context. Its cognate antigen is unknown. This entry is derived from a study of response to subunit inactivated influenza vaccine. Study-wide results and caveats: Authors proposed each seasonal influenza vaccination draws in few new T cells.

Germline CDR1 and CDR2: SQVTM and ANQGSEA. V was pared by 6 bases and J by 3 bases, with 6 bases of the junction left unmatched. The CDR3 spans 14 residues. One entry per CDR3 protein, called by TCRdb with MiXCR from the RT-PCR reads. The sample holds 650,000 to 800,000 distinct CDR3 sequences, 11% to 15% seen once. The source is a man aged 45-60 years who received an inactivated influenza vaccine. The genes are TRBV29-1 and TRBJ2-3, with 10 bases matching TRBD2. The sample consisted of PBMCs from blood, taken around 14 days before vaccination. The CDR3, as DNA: TGCAGCGTCGCGGGACTAGCGCTGACAGATACGCAGTATTTT. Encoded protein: CSVAGLALTDTQYF.